This T cell receptor (beta chain) was recorded in a study of blood T cell repertoires in COVID-19. Overall study: T cells, B-cell-depleted T cells, or PBMCs provided the cDNA or gDNA that served as material.

Per germline, CDR1 LGHNA and CDR2 YSLEER. CDR3 length equals 15 residues. The ends were cut back, 0 bases at V and 2 bases at J, with 11 bases in the middle. The age range of participants was about 18 to 100 years, with residence in approximately 25 US areas. Clinical history as reported by participants underpinned cohort assignment. The protocol was immunoSEQ multiplex PCR, while the TCRdb copy is restricted to in-frame clones and leaves out a portion. Among about 300,000 clones listed, 85% were seen once. The genes are TRBV4-3 and TRBJ2-7; perhaps TRBD1 as D (6 bases). The source is a woman aged 45-65 years who had recovered from COVID-19. Material for sequencing was PBMCs or T cells enriched from blood (not recorded which). The CDR3 is CASSQDRGQAYEQYF. The CDR3 nucleotides read TGCGCCAGCAGCCAAGATAGGGGACAAGCCTACGAGCAGTACTTC.